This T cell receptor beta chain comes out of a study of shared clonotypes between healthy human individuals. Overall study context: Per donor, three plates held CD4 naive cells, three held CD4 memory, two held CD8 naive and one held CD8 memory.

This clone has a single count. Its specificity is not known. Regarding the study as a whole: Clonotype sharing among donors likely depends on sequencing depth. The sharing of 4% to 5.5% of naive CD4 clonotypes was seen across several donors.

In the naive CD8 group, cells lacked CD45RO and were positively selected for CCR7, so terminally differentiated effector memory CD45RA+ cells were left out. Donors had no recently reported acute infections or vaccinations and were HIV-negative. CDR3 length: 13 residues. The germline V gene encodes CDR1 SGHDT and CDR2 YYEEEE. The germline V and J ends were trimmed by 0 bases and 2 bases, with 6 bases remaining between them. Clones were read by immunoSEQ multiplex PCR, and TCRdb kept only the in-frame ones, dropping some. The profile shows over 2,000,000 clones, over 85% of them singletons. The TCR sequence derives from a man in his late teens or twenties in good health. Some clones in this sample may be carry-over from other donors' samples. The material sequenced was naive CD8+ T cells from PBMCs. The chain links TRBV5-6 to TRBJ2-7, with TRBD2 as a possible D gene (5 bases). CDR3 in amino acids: CASSLASTYEQYF. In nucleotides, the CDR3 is TGTGCCAGCAGCTTGGCTAGCACCTACGAGCAGTACTTC.